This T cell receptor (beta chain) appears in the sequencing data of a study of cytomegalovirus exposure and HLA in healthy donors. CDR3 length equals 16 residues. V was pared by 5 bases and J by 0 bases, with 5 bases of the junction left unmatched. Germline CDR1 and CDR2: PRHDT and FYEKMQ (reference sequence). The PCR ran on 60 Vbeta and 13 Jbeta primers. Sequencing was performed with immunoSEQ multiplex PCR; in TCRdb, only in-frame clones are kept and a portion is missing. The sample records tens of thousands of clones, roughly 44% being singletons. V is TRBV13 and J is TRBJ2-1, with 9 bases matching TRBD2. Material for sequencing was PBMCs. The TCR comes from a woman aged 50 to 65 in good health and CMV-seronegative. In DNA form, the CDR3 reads TGTGCCAGCAGCGCGATAGCGGGGGCCTCCTACAATGAGCAGTTCTTC. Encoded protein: CASSAIAGASYNEQFF. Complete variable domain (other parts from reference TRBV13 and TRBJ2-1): AAGVIQSPRHLIKEKRETATLKCYPIPRHDTVYWYQQGPGQDPQFLISFYEKMQSDKGSIPDRFSAQQFSDYHSELNMSSLELGDSALYFCASSAIAGASYNEQFFGPGTRLTVL.